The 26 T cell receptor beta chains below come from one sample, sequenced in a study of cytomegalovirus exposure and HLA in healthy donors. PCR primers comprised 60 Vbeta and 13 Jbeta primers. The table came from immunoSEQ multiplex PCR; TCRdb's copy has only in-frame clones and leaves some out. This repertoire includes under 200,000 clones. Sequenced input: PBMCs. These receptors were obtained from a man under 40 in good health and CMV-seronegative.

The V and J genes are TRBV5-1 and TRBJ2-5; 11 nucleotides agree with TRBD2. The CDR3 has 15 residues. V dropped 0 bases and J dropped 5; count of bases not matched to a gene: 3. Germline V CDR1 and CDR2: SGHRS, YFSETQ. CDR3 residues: CASSLDLAGGETQYF. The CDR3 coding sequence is TGCGCCAGCAGCTTGGACCTAGCGGGAGGTGAGACCCAGTACTTC.

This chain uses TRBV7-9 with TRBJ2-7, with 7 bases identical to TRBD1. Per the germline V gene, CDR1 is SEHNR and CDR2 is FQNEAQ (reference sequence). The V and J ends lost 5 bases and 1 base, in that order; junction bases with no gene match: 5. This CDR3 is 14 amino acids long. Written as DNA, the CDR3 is TGTGCCAGCAGCGAAGGACAGGTTTCCTACGAGCAGTACTTC. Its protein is CASSEGQVSYEQYF.

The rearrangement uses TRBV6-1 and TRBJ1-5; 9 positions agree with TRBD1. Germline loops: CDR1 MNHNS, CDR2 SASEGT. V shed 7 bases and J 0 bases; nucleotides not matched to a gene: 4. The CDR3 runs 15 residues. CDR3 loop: CASNRGPYSNQPQHF. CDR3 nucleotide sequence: TGTGCCAGCAACAGGGGGCCCTATAGCAATCAGCCCCAGCATTTT.

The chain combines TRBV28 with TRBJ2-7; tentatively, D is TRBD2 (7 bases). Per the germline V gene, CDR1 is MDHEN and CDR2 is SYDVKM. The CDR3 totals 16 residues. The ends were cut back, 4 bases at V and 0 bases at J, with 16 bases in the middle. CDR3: CASSSNPGGPSYEQYF. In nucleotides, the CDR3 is TGTGCCAGCAGTTCCAACCCCGGGGGGCCCTCCTACGAGCAGTACTTC.

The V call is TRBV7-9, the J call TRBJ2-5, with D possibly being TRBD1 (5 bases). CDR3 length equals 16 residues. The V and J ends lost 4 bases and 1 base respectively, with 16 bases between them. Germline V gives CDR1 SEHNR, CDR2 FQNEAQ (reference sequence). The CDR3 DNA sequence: TGTGCCAGCAGCTCCCGTATCGACAGACGCCAAGAGACCCAGTACTTC. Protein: CASSSRIDRRQETQYF.

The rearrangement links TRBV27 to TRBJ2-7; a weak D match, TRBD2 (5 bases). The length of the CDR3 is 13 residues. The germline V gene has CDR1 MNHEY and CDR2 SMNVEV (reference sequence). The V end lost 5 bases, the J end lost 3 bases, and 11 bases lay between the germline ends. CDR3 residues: CASSLRTDYEQYF. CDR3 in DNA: TGTGCCAGCAGTCTAAGGACTGACTACGAGCAGTACTTC.

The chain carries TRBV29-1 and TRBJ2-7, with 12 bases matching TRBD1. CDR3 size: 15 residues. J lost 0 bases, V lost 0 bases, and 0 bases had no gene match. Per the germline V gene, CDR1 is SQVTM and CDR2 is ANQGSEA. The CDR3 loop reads CSVEEGQGASYEQYF. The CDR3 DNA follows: TGCAGCGTTGAAGAGGGACAGGGGGCCTCCTACGAGCAGTACTTC.

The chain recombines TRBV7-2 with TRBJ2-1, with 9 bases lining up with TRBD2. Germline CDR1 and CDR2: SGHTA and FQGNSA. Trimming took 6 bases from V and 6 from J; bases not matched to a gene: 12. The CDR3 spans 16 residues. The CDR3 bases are TGTGCCAGCAGGCCTACCGCGGGGGGGCTGGGCAATGAGCAGTTCTTC. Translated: CASRPTAGGLGNEQFF.

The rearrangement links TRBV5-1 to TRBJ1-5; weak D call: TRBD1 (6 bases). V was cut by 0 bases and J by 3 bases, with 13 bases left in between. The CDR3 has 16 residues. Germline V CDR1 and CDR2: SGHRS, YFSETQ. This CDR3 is CASSLAPQGDNQPQHF. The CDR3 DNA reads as TGCGCCAGCAGCTTGGCCCCACAGGGAGACAATCAGCCCCAGCATTTT.

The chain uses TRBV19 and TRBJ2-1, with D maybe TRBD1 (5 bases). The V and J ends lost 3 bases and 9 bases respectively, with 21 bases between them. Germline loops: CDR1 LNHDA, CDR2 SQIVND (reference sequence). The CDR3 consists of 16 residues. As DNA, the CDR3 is TGTGCCAGTAGTATGAGTAGGGCATTAGCAAGGGGTGAGCAGTTCTTC. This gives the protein CASSMSRALARGEQFF.

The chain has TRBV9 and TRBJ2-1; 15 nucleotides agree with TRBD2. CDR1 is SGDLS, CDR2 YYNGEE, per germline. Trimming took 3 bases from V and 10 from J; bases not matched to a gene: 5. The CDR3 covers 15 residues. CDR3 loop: CASSAHGTSGREQFF. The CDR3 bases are TGTGCCAGCAGCGCCCACGGGACTAGCGGGAGGGAGCAGTTCTTC.

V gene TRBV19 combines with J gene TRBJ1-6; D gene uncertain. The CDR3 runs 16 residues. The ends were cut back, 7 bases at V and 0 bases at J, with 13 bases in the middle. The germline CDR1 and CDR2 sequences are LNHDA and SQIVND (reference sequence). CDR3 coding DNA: TGTGCCAGTAAGCCGGAGGCCCACTCCTATAATTCACCCCTCCACTTT. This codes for CASKPEAHSYNSPLHF.

CDR3 bases: TGCGCCAGCAGTCAATCTGGCAGGTCCATAAACACTGAAGCTTTCTTT. This sequence encodes CASSQSGRSINTEAFF. V usage is TRBV23-1 and J usage is TRBJ1-1; D is undetermined. TRBV23-1 is an ORF for which the function is uncertain. Trimming took 0 bases from V and 2 from J, leaving 13 bases between them. This CDR3 has 16 residues.

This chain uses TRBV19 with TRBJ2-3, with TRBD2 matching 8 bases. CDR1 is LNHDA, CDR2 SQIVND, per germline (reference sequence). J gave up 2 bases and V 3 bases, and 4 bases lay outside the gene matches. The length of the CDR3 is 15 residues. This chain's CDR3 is CASSILAGNTDTQYF. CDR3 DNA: TGTGCCAGTAGTATTTTAGCGGGGAACACAGATACGCAGTATTTT.

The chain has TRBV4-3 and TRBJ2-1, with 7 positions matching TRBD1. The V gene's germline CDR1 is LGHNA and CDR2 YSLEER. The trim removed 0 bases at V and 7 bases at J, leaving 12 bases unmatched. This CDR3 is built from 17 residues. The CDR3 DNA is TGCGCCAGCAGCCAAGATCGGGGCCGACAGGGACCGAATGAGCAGTTCTTC. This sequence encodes CASSQDRGRQGPNEQFF.

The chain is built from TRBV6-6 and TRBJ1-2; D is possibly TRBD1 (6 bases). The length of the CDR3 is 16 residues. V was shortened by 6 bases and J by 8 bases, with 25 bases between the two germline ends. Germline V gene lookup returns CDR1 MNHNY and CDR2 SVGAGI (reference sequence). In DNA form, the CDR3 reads TGTGCCAGCAGCCCATACGAGGTGGGGGGGCTTGGGGGCTACACCTTC. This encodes CASSPYEVGGLGGYTF.

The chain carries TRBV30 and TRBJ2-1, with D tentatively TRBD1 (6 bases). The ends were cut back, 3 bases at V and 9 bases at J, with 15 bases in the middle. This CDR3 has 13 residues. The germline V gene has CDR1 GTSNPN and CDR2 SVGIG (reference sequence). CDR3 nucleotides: TGTGCCTGGAGCATGGACAGTCCGTCTGAGCAGTTCTTC. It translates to CAWSMDSPSEQFF. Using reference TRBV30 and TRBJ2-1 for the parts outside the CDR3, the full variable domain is SQTIHQWPATLVQPVGSPLSLECTVEGTSNPNLYWYRQAAGRGLQLLFYSVGIGQISSEVPQNLSASRPQDRQFILSSKKLLLSDSGFYLCAWSMDSPSEQFFGPGTRLTVL.

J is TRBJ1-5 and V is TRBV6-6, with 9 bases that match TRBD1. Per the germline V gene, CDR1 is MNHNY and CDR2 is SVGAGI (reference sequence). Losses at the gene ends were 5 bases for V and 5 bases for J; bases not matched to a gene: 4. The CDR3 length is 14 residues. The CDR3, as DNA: TGTGCCAGCAGTCCCCGACAGGGGGATCAGCCCCAGCATTTT. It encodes CASSPRQGDQPQHF.

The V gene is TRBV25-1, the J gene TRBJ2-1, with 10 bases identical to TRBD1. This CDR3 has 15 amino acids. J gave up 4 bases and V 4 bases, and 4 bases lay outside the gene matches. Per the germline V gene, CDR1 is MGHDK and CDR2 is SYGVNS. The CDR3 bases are TGTGCCAGCAGTGGGGACAGGGGTAGGTACAATGAGCAGTTCTTC. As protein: CASSGDRGRYNEQFF.

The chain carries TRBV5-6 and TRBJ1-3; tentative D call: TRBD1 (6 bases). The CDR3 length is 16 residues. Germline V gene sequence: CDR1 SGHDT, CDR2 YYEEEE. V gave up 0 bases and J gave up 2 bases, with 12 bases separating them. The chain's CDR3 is CASSLGGGGTGNTIYF. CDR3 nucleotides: TGTGCCAGCAGCTTGGGGGGAGGGGGAACTGGAAACACCATATATTTT.

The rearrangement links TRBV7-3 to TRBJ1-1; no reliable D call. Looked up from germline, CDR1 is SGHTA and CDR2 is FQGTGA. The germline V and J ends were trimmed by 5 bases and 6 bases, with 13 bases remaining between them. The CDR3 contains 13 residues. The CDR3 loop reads CASSHGGLAEAFF. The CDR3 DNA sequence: TGTGCCAGCAGCCATGGAGGACTCGCTGAAGCTTTCTTT.

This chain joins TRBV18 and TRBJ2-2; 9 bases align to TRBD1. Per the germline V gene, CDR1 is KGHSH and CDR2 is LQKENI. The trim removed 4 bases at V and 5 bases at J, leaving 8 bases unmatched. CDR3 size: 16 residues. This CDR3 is CASSQNGQGRTGELFF. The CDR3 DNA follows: TGTGCCAGCTCACAAAACGGACAGGGGCGGACCGGGGAGCTGTTTTTT. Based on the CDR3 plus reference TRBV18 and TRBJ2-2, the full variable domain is NAGVMQNPRHLVRRRGQEARLRCSPMKGHSHVYWYRQLPEEGLKFMVYLQKENIIDESGMPKERFSAEFPKEGPSILRIQQVVRGDSAAYFCASSQNGQGRTGELFFGEGSRLTVL.

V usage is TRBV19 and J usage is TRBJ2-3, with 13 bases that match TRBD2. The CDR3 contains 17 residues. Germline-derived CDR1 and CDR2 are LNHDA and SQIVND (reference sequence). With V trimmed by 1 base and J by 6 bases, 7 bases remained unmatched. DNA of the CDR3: TGTGCCAGTAGTATAGTTCGACTAGCGGGGGGCCTTGATACGCAGTATTTT. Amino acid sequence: CASSIVRLAGGLDTQYF.

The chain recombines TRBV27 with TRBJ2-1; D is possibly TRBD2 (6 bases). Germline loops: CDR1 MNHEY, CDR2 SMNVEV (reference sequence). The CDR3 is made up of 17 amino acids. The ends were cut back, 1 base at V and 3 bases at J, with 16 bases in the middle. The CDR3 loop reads CASSLYSGDSHYNEQFF. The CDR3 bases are TGTGCCAGCAGTTTATATTCGGGGGACTCCCACTACAATGAGCAGTTCTTC.

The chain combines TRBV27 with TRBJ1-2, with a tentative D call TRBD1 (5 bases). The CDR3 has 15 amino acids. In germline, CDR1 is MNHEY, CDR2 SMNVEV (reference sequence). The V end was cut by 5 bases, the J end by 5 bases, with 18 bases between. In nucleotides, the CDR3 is TGTGCCAGCAGTCTTGACGGGGACCGGGGGTATGGCTACACCTTC. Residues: CASSLDGDRGYGYTF.

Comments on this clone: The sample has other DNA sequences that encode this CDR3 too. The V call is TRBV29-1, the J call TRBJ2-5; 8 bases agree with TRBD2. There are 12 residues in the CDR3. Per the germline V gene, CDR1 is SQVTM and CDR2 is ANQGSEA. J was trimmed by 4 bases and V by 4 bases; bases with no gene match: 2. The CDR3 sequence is CSVAGGGETQYF. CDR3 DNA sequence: TGCAGCGTTGCCGGGGGGGGAGAGACCCAGTACTTC.